A single sample gave rise to the 17 T cell receptor beta chains below, sequenced in a study of blood T cell repertoires in COVID-19. This table comes from immunoSEQ multiplex PCR, and its TCRdb copy is limited to in-frame clones, with some not included. The top ten hold about 1.5% of the sample, which has 350,000 to 500,000 clones, about 88% seen once. The source material was PBMCs or T cells enriched from blood (not recorded which). The receptors come from a woman younger than 35 who had been exposed to COVID-19.

The rearrangement links TRBV5-1 to TRBJ1-1; 8 nucleotides agree with TRBD1. After removal of 5 bases from V and 5 bases from J, the junction contained 8 bases not matched to a gene. This CDR3 spans 14 amino acids. Germline V gene data show CDR1 as SGHRS and CDR2 as YFSETQ. CDR3 bases: TGCGCCAGCAGTAGCAGGGGGCAGGGTACTGAAGCTTTCTTT. Protein sequence: CASSSRGQGTEAFF.

V usage is TRBV10-3 and J usage is TRBJ2-7, with D hard to call. This CDR3 has 13 amino acids. V dropped 0 bases and J dropped 6 bases, with 9 bases sitting between them. Germline CDR1 is ENHRY and CDR2 is SYGVKD. CDR3 coding DNA: TGTGCCATCAGTGAGTCCTCGCTACGCGAGCAGTACTTC. It specifies CAISESSLREQYF.

The V and J genes are TRBV7-3 and TRBJ2-5, with D possibly being TRBD2 (7 bases). The CDR3 contains 14 residues. The ends were cut back, 8 bases at V and 3 bases at J, with 16 bases in the middle. CDR1 is SGHTA, CDR2 FQGTGA, per germline. CDR3 region: CASARGGGEETQYF. Written as DNA, the CDR3 is TGTGCCAGCGCCCGCGGGGGCGGAGAAGAGACCCAGTACTTC.

The V and J genes are TRBV28 and TRBJ2-1; D call uncertain. This CDR3 contains 18 residues. Germline V lookup: CDR1 MDHEN, CDR2 SYDVKM. V was clipped by 7 bases and J by 4 bases, with 26 bases between them. The CDR3 DNA is TGTGCCAGCACCCCGGGTTCCCACTCGGCCCCGAGTTACAATGAGCAGTTCTTC. This sequence encodes CASTPGSHSAPSYNEQFF.

The CDR3 protein is CASSLRRDRGSYEQYF. In nucleotides, the CDR3 is TGTGCCAGCAGCTTACGCCGGGACAGGGGGTCCTACGAGCAGTACTTC. V gene TRBV7-2 combines with J gene TRBJ2-7, with 11 bases fitting TRBD1. Germline loops: CDR1 SGHTA, CDR2 FQGNSA. After removal of 2 bases from V and 1 base from J, the junction contained 4 bases not matched to a gene. There are 16 residues in the CDR3.

Only one count was recorded for this clone. The genes are TRBV18 and TRBJ1-1, with D perhaps matching TRBD1 (6 bases). Looked up from germline, CDR1 is KGHSH and CDR2 is LQKENI. Trimming left V 5 bases short and J 6 bases short, with 22 bases between. This CDR3 contains 16 residues. CDR3 residues: CASSSTAQQGGAEAFF. In DNA form, the CDR3 reads TGTGCCAGCTCATCGACGGCTCAACAGGGTGGGGCTGAAGCTTTCTTT. Using reference TRBV18 and TRBJ1-1 for the parts outside the CDR3, the full variable domain is NAGVMQNPRHLVRRRGQEARLRCSPMKGHSHVYWYRQLPEEGLKFMVYLQKENIIDESGMPKERFSAEFPKEGPSILRIQQVVRGDSAAYFCASSSTAQQGGAEAFFGQGTRLTVV.

The chain links TRBV4-1 to TRBJ1-4; 9 bases align to TRBD1. V lost 3 bases to trimming and J lost 9 bases; unmatched junction nucleotides: 11. This CDR3 is 16 amino acids long. The germline CDR1 and CDR2 sequences are MGHRA and YSYEKL. CDR3 amino acids: CASSHDGTGPNQKLFF. The CDR3 DNA reads TGCGCCAGCAGCCATGACGGGACAGGGCCAAATCAAAAACTGTTTTTT.

This chain connects TRBV7-8 to TRBJ2-1; 8 bases are shared with TRBD2. The germline gives CDR1 SGHVS, CDR2 FQNEAQ. The CDR3 has 15 amino acids. The V and J ends lost 5 bases and 10 bases, in that order; junction bases with no gene match: 13. The CDR3 DNA reads TGTGCCAGCAGCAGCCACGGACTAGCCTTTGGGGAGCAGTTCTTC. It codes for CASSSHGLAFGEQFF.

The chain is built from TRBV27 and TRBJ2-1, with D possibly being TRBD2 (6 bases). Trimming removed 5 bases at V and 4 bases at J, with 12 bases between. CDR1 and CDR2 (germline): MNHEY, SMNVEV (reference sequence). This CDR3 region has 14 residues. The CDR3: CASSEPGLYNEQFF. The CDR3 nucleotides read TGTGCCAGCAGTGAACCGGGACTTTACAATGAGCAGTTCTTC.

The chain has TRBV23-1 and TRBJ1-1; 8 bases match TRBD1. TRBV23-1 is known as an ORF, though its function is uncertain. V gave up 2 bases and J gave up 4 bases; unmatched junction bases: 9. CDR3 length equals 16 residues. The CDR3 DNA reads as TGCGCCAGCAGTCAACCAGACAGGGGTAAGGGCACTGAAGCTTTCTTT. It is translated as CASSQPDRGKGTEAFF.

The chain recombines TRBV5-8 with TRBJ2-3; D is unresolved. Germline CDR1 and CDR2: SGHTS and YDEGEE. Trimming took off 4 bases at V and 0 bases at J, with 21 bases between the two ends. The CDR3 sequence is 18 residues long. The CDR3 is CASSTNRVLGTSTDTQYF. CDR3 in DNA: TGTGCCAGCAGCACAAACCGGGTATTAGGAACGAGCACAGATACGCAGTATTTT.

The chain carries TRBV3-1 (or the pseudogene TRBV3-2) and TRBJ1-1; D is uncertain. This CDR3 is built from 15 residues. Per the germline V gene, CDR1 is LGHDT and CDR2 is YNNKEL (reference sequence). V lost 1 base and J lost 0, with 9 bases in between. The CDR3 region has the DNA TGTGCCAGCAGCCAAGGTTCGGGGTTGAACACTGAAGCTTTCTTT. Protein sequence: CASSQGSGLNTEAFF.

The table lists this clone with a count of one. The chain couples TRBV28 to TRBJ2-7; TRBD2 is a possible D gene (5 bases). V was clipped by 2 bases and J by 2 bases, with 25 bases between them. The CDR3 extends over 19 amino acids. Germline CDR1 reads MDHEN; CDR2 reads SYDVKM. CDR3 in DNA: TGTGCCAGCAGTTTAGTAAGCGGAAACCACCAAAAAAATACCTACGAGCAGTACTTC. This gives the protein CASSLVSGNHQKNTYEQYF.

This rearrangement joins TRBV28 to TRBJ1-1, with 8 bases aligning to TRBD1. Germline CDR1 and CDR2: MDHEN and SYDVKM. V lost 3 bases to trimming and J lost 6 bases; unmatched junction nucleotides: 9. The CDR3 is made up of 15 amino acids. The CDR3 loop reads CASSFYRGTLAEAFF. The CDR3 nucleotides read TGTGCCAGCAGTTTCTACAGGGGGACCTTAGCTGAAGCTTTCTTT.

The V and J genes are TRBV9 and TRBJ2-1; TRBD1 matches at 10 bases. CDR3 size: 14 residues. With V trimmed by 5 bases and J by 8 bases, 7 bases remained unmatched. In germline, CDR1 is SGDLS, CDR2 YYNGEE. For the CDR3, the DNA is TGTGCCAGCAGTGATGACAGGGGGCTACATGAGCAGTTCTTC. Protein: CASSDDRGLHEQFF.

V is TRBV5-4 and J is TRBJ1-1; D not certain. The germline V gene has CDR1 SGHNT and CDR2 YYREEE (reference sequence). V was clipped by 0 bases and J by 0 bases, with 12 bases between them. This CDR3 contains 16 residues. The DNA of the CDR3 is TGTGCCAGCAGCTTGGAAAGTGAACGGGTGAACACTGAAGCTTTCTTT. Its translation: CASSLESERVNTEAFF.

This chain links TRBV4-1 with TRBJ2-5; weak D call: TRBD1 (5 bases). V was shortened by 3 bases and J by 7 bases, with 9 bases between the two germline ends. The CDR3 contains 12 residues. The V gene's germline CDR1 is MGHRA and CDR2 YSYEKL. CDR3 protein: CASSHPQGTQYF. CDR3 nucleotide sequence: TGCGCCAGCAGCCATCCCCAGGGGACCCAGTACTTC.